The 11 T cell receptor beta chains in this list originate from one sample, sequenced in a study of CD8+ T cells in alopecia areata. RNA extraction and reverse transcription yielded cDNA as sequencing template. The protocol was immunoSEQ multiplex PCR, while the TCRdb copy is restricted to in-frame clones and leaves out a portion. The sample carries around 190,000 clones, approximately 67% recorded once. Described treatment: oral pan-JAK inhibitor, 5-10 mg twice daily. The input for sequencing was CD4+ T cells sorted from blood, taken at week 49, from a patient treated with tofacitinib. Every receptor here comes from a human donor with alopecia areata.

V is TRBV18 and J is TRBJ2-2; 8 bases line up with TRBD2. Germline V gene lookup returns CDR1 KGHSH and CDR2 LQKENI. V trimming: 2 bases; J trimming: 2 bases; junction bases outside the gene matches: 4. CDR3 length: 16 amino acids. DNA of the CDR3: TGTGCCAGCTCACCAGTTACTAGCGGAAACACCGGGGAGCTGTTTTTT. This translates into CASSPVTSGNTGELFF.

V usage is TRBV2 and J usage is TRBJ2-5; a weak D match, TRBD1 (6 bases). Germline loops: CDR1 SNHLY, CDR2 FYNNEI. V dropped 3 bases and J dropped 5 bases, with 7 bases sitting between them. There are 12 residues in the CDR3. This CDR3 reads CASSDQGETQYF. DNA of the CDR3: TGTGCCAGCAGTGATCAGGGGGAGACCCAGTACTTC.

In this sample, this clone turned up a few times. The genes are TRBV19 and TRBJ2-2, with 8 bases matching TRBD2. CDR3 size: 16 residues. J lost 6 bases, V lost 3 bases, and 9 bases had no gene match. Per the germline V gene, CDR1 is LNHDA and CDR2 is SQIVND (reference sequence). The CDR3 loop reads CASSMLPGLGAGELFF. As DNA, the CDR3 is TGTGCCAGTAGTATGCTTCCGGGACTAGGGGCCGGGGAGCTGTTTTTT.

V is TRBV5-1 and J is TRBJ2-3; no reliable D call. Trimming left V 1 base short and J 0 bases short, with 12 bases between. There are 16 residues in the CDR3. Germline CDR1 reads SGHRS; CDR2 reads YFSETQ. CDR3 loop: CASSLRTAESTDTQYF. In nucleotides, the CDR3 is TGCGCCAGCAGCTTGAGGACGGCAGAAAGCACAGATACGCAGTATTTT.

V gene TRBV6-5 combines with J gene TRBJ1-6; D gene uncertain. There are 13 residues in the CDR3. The germline V gene encodes CDR1 MNHEY and CDR2 SVGAGI. V lost 7 bases to trimming and J lost 5 bases, with 9 bases between them. The CDR3 here is CASTIADNSPLHF. For the CDR3, the DNA is TGTGCCAGCACCATAGCGGATAATTCACCCCTCCACTTT.

Only a few counts were recorded for this clone. Germline and junction disagree at one end, which may indicate a read error. The chain has TRBV7-2 and TRBJ2-5, with no clear D. The CDR3 has 13 amino acids. Germline CDR1 is SGHTA and CDR2 is FQGNSA. This CDR3 reads CASSHSVQGTQYF. CDR3 DNA sequence: TGCGCCAGCAGCCATTCCGTCCAAGGGACCCAGTACTTC.

The sample holds a few counts of this clone. This sequence joins TRBV30 and TRBJ1-1; D is uncertain. This CDR3 is built from 13 residues. The germline gives CDR1 GTSNPN, CDR2 SVGIG (reference sequence). The V end lost 4 bases, the J end lost 1 base, and 10 bases lay between the germline ends. The CDR3 loop reads CAWTHRQNTEAFF. The CDR3 region has the DNA TGTGCCTGGACCCATAGGCAGAACACTGAAGCTTTCTTT.

The chain recombines TRBV9 with TRBJ1-1; 7 nucleotides line up with TRBD1. CDR3 length: 14 amino acids. Germline loops: CDR1 SGDLS, CDR2 YYNGEE. After removal of 2 bases from V and 1 base from J, the junction contained 2 bases not matched to a gene. The CDR3 loop reads CASSVGTANTEAFF. The CDR3, as DNA: TGTGCCAGCAGCGTCGGGACAGCGAACACTGAAGCTTTCTTT.

The chain has TRBV7-8 and TRBJ2-3, with D perhaps matching TRBD1 or TRBD2 (5 bases each). The CDR3 extends over 15 amino acids. V lost 1 base, J lost 5 bases, and 13 bases lay in between. Germline lookup yields CDR1 SGHVS and CDR2 FQNEAQ. The CDR3 region is CASSLVGGVVDTQYF. CDR3 nucleotides: TGTGCCAGCAGCTTAGTTGGGGGAGTGGTAGATACGCAGTATTTT.

The chain has TRBV29-1 and TRBJ2-1; D is ambiguous. From germline, CDR1 is SQVTM and CDR2 ANQGSEA. Trimming left V 4 bases short and J 13 bases short, with 14 bases between. CDR3 length: 11 amino acids. The CDR3: CSVVPQMNQFF. DNA for the CDR3: TGCAGCGTTGTTCCACAGATGAACCAGTTCTTC.

V is TRBV5-6 and J is TRBJ2-5; D unresolved. With 0 bases removed from V and 4 bases from J, the gap between germline ends came to 16 bases. The germline CDR1 and CDR2 sequences are SGHDT and YYEEEE. This CDR3 is built from 16 residues. This CDR3 is CASSLGPPGPSETQYF. The CDR3 region has the DNA TGTGCCAGCAGCTTGGGACCCCCCGGACCCTCAGAGACCCAGTACTTC.